This T cell receptor beta chain was captured in a study of T cell changes during pregnancy in multiple sclerosis (dated by TCRdb to about 2019). In terms of the full investigation: The study examined how the T cell repertoire changed over the course of pregnancy in women with multiple sclerosis.

As concerns this clone: No antigen is known for it. Base quality data are lacking; no much larger clone is found one base away.

The CDR3 has 20 amino acids, counting the end cysteine and phenylalanine. Just CDR3 DNA is preserved here, 60 bases in frame from base 1. V loses 3 bases, J loses 0 bases, and the germline ends lie 21 bases apart. CDR1 and CDR2 (KGHSH, LQKENI) derive from the germline V gene. The library came from the immunoSEQ multiplex PCR assay. The source is immuneACCESS, and TCRdb retained only in-frame sequences with V and J called. Part of the clones is not carried over; for the studies checked, unresolved V genes explain less than half of this, and the remainder is unexplained. In all, the sample holds some 44,000 clones, and around 90% of those were seen once. The ten largest clones capture approximately 0.7% of the sample.

This material consisted of CD4+ T cells from peripheral blood mononuclear cells, taken before pregnancy. Recombination joined TRBV18 with TRBJ1-6; D gene: possibly TRBD1, on 6 matching bases. This TCR was sampled from a female donor with multiple sclerosis, enrolled in a pregnancy study. DNA sequence: TGTGCCAGCTCACCGCGACTTAGTACAGGGTCGGTCTCCTATAATTCACCCCTCCACTTT. Translated, this is CASSPRLSTGSVSYNSPLHF.